Below, one TCR beta chain is given with its context. Authors' processing steps: Reference gene primers were amplified, and this amplification served to estimate nucleated cell counts. Profiling relied on immunoSEQ multiplex PCR, and the TCRdb table lists in-frame clones only, not all of them. V, J and clone size derive from that table, while D and trimming were established from the DNA sequence. The sample contains about 78,000 clones, roughly 86% of which appear only once. From germline, CDR1 is SGHRS and CDR2 YFSETQ. Trimming stripped 1 base from V and 4 bases from J, with 8 bases between. The CDR3 totals 13 residues. The data stem from a study of blood T cell repertoires in COVID-19. At the level of the study: The United States, Italy and Spain provided the acute and convalescent COVID-19 samples. PBMCs, B-cell-depleted T cells, or T cells provided the cDNA or gDNA that made up the material.

The sequence was collected from a man in his forties or fifties with active or convalescent COVID-19. Material for sequencing was peripheral blood. The rearrangement links TRBV5-1 to TRBJ1-2; D ambiguous. The CDR3 is CASSLPGAYGYTF. CDR3 sequence (DNA): TGCGCCAGCAGCTTGCCCGGAGCCTATGGCTACACCTTC.